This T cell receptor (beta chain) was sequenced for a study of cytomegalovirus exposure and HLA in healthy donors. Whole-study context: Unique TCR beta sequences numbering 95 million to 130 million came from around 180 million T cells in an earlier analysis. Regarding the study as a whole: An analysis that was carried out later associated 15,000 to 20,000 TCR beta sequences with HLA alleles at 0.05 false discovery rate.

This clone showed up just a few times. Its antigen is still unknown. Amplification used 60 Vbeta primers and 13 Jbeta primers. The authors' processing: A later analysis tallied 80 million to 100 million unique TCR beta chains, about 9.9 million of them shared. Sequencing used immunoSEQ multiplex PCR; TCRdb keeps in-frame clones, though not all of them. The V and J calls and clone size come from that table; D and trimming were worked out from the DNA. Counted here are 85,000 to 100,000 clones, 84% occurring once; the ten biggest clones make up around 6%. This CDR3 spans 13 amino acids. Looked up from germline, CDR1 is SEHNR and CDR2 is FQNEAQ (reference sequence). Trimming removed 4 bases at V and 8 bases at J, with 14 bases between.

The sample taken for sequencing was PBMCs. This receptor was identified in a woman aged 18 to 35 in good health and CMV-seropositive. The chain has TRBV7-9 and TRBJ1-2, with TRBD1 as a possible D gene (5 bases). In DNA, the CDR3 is TGTGCCAGCAGCTCTGGAGGGGATCCGGGCTACACCTTC. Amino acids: CASSSGGDPGYTF.